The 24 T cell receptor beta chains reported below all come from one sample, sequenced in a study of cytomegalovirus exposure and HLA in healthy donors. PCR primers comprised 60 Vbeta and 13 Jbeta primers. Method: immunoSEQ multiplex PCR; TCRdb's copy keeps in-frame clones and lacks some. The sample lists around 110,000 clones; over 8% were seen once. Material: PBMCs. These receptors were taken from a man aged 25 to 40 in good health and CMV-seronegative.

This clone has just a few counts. The CDR3 DNA reads TGCGCCAGCAGCCAAGATGCCAGGGCGCTGGGTAACATTCAGTACTTC. It translates to CASSQDARALGNIQYF. J is TRBJ2-4 and V is TRBV4-1, with a weak D call TRBD1 (5 bases). The CDR3 is 16 amino acids. V was trimmed by 0 bases and J by 7 bases, leaving 16 bases between them. Per germline, CDR1 MGHRA and CDR2 YSYEKL.

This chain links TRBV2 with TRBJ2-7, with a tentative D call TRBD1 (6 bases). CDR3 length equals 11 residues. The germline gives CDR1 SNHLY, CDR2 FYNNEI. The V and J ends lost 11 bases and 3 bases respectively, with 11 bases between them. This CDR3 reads CAGKQGYEQYF. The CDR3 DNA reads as TGTGCCGGAAAACAGGGCTACGAGCAGTACTTC. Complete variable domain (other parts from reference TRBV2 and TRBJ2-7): EPEVTQTPSHQVTQMGQEVILRCVPISNHLYFYWYRQILGQKVEFLVSFYNNEISEKSEIFDDQFSVERPDGSNFTLKIRSTKLEDSAMYFCAGKQGYEQYFGPGTRLTVT.

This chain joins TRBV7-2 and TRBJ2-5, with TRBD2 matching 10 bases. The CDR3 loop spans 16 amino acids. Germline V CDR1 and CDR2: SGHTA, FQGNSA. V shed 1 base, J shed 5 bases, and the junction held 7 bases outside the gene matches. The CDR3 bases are TGTGCCAGCAGCTTAGGGAGCGGGGGGGCCAGGGAGACCCAGTACTTC. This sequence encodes CASSLGSGGARETQYF.

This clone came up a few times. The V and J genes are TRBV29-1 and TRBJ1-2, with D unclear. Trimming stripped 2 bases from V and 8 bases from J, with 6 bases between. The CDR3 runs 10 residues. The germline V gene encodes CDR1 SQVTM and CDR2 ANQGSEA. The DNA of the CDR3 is TGCAGCGTTGAATCGCAGGGCTACACCTTC. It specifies CSVESQGYTF.

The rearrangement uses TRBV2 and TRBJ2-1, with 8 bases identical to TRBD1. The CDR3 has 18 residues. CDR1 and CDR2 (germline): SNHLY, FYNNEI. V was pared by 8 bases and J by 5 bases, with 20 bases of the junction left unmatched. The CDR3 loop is CASSRRTGFLSWDNEQFF. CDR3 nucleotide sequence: TGTGCCAGCTCCCGCCGGACAGGGTTTCTCTCTTGGGACAATGAGCAGTTCTTC.

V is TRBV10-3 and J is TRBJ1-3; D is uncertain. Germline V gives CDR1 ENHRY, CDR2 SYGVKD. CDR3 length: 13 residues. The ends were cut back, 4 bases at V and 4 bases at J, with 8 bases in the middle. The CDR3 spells CAISGERGNTIYF. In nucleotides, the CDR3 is TGTGCCATCAGTGGTGAGAGGGGAAACACCATATATTTT.

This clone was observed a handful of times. The CDR3 loop is CSVESLRGGETEAFF. In DNA form, the CDR3 reads TGCAGCGTTGAATCACTCAGAGGGGGCGAGACTGAAGCTTTCTTT. This sequence joins TRBV29-1 and TRBJ1-1, with TRBD1 matching over 7 bases. This CDR3 spans 15 amino acids. The V segment lost 2 bases and the J segment 5 bases; nucleotides outside the gene matches: 11. In germline, CDR1 is SQVTM, CDR2 ANQGSEA. Together with reference TRBV29-1 and TRBJ1-1, the CDR3 gives the full variable domain: SAVISQKPSRDICQRGTSLTIQCQVDSQVTMMFWYRQQPGQSLTLIATANQGSEATYESGFVIDKFPISRPNLTFSTLTVSNMSPEDSSIYLCSVESLRGGETEAFFGQGTRLTVV.

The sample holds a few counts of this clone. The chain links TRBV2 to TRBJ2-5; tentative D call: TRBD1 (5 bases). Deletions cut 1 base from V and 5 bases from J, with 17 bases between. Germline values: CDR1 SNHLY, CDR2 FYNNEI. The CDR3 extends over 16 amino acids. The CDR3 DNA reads TGTGCCAGCAGTGAAGGATTTAGGGGAAATGGGGAGACCCAGTACTTC. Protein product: CASSEGFRGNGETQYF.

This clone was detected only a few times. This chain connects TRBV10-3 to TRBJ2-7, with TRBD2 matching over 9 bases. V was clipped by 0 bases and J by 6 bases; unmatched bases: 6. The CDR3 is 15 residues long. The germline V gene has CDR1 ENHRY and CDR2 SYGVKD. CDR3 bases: TGTGCCATCAGTGAGTCGTTTAGCGGGAGTTCCGAGCAGTACTTC. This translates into CAISESFSGSSEQYF.

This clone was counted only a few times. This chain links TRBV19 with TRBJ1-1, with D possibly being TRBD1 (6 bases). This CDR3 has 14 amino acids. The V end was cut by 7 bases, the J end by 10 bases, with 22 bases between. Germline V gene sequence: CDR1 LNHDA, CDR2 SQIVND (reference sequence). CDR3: CASNPLVGAGVAFF. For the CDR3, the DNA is TGTGCCAGTAACCCCCTAGTGGGGGCAGGCGTAGCTTTCTTT.

CDR3 DNA: TGTGCCAGCAGTTTATCGTACTCCTACGAGCAGTACTTC. Translation: CASSLSYSYEQYF. The chain joins TRBV27 to TRBJ2-7; D unclear. Trimming left V 0 bases short and J 0 bases short, with 3 bases between. Germline CDR1 and CDR2: MNHEY and SMNVEV (reference sequence). The length of the CDR3 is 13 residues.

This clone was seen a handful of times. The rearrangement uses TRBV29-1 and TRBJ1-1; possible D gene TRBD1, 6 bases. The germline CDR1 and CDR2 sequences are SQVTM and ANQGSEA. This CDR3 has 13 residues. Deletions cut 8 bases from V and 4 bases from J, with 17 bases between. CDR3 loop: CSPRRGGGTEAFF. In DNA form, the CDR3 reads TGCAGCCCGAGGAGGGGAGGGGGCACTGAAGCTTTCTTT.

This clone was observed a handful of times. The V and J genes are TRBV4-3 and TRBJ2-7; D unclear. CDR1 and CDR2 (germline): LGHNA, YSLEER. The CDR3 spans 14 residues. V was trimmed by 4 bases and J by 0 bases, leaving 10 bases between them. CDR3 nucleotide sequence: TGCGCCAGCAGCCCTAACAGACACTCCTACGAGCAGTACTTC. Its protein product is CASSPNRHSYEQYF.

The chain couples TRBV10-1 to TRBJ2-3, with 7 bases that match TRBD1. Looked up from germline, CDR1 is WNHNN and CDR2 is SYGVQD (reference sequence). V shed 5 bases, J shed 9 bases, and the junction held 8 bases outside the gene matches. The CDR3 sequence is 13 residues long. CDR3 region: CASSPKRDRTQYF. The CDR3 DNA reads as TGCGCCAGCAGTCCTAAACGGGACAGAACGCAGTATTTT.

The CDR3 protein is CASSVFYGGKETQYF. The CDR3 DNA sequence: TGTGCCAGCAGCGTATTTTACGGGGGAAAAGAGACCCAGTACTTC. The chain recombines TRBV9 with TRBJ2-5; D perhaps matches TRBD2 (6 bases). Germline V lookup: CDR1 SGDLS, CDR2 YYNGEE. The CDR3 extends over 15 amino acids. V was shortened by 1 base and J by 3 bases, with 13 bases between the two germline ends.

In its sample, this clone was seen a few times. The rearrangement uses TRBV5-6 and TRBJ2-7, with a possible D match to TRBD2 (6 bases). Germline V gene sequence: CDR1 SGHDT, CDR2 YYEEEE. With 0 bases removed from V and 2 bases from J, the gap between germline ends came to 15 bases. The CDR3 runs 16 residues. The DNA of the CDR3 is TGTGCCAGCAGCTTGGGTTGGTTACGGGAGACCTACGAGCAGTACTTC. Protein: CASSLGWLRETYEQYF.

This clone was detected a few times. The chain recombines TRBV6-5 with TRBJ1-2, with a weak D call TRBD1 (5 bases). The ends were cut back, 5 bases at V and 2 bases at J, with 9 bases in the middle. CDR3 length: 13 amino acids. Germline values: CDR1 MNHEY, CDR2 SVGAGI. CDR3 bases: TGTGCCAGCAGTCTGGACAAAAACTATGGCTACACCTTC. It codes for CASSLDKNYGYTF.

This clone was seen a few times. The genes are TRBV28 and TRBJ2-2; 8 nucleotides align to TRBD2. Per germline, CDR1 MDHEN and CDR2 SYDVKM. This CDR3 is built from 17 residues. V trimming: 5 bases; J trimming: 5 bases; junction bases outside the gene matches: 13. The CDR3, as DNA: TGTGCCAGCAGTCCTCCTCGTGGACTAGCAGGAACCGGGGAGCTGTTTTTT. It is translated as CASSPPRGLAGTGELFF.

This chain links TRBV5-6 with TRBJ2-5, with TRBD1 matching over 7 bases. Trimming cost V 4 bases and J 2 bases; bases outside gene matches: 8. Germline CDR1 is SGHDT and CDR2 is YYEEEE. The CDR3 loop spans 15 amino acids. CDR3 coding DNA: TGTGCCAGCAGCCCACACGGGACAGTTCAAGAGACCCAGTACTTC. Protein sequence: CASSPHGTVQETQYF.

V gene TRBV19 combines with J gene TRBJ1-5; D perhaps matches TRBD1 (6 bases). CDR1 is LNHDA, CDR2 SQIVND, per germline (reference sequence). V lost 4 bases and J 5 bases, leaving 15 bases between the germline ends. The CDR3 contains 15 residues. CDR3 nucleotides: TGTGCCAGTAGTAAGAAACGGGACACCTATCAGCCCCAGCATTTT. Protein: CASSKKRDTYQPQHF.

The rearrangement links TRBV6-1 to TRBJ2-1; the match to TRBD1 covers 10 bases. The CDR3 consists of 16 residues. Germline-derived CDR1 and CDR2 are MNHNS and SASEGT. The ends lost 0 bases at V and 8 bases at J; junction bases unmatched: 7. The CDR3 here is CASSEAGTGAFYEQFF. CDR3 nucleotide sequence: TGTGCCAGCAGTGAAGCGGGGACAGGGGCTTTCTATGAGCAGTTCTTC.

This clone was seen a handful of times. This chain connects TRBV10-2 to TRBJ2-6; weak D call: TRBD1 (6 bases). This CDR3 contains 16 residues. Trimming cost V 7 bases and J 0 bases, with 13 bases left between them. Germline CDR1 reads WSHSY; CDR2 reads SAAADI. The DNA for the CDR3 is TGCGCCAGCACACGACAGGCCCTCTCTGGGGCCAACGTCCTGACTTTC. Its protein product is CASTRQALSGANVLTF.

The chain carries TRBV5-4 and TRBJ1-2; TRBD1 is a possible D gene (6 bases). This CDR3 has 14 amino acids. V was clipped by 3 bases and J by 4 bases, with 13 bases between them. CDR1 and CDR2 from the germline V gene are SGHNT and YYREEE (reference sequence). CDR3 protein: CASSSGQPVYGYTF. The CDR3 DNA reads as TGTGCCAGCAGCTCAGGACAGCCGGTCTATGGCTACACCTTC.

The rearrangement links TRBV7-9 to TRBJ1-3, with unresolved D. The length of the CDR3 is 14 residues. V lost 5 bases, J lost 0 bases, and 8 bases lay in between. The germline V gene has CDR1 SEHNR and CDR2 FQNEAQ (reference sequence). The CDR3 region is CASSERSSGNTIYF. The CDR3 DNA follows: TGTGCCAGCAGCGAGAGGAGCTCTGGAAACACCATATATTTT.